These T cell receptor beta chains were read from a single sample in a study of identifying expanded T cells in peripheral blood. Sequencing used immunoSEQ multiplex PCR; TCRdb keeps in-frame clones, though not all of them. The data show around 84,000 clones, 70% to 90% seen once. The source material was blood. The receptor set was obtained from a person aged 18 to 70 in good health. CDR3s include the opening cysteine and the closing phenylalanine or tryptophan. Each record gives: clone size, D gene, J gene, V gene, CDR3 protein, CDR3 DNA. D genes are given only for firm matches. For some rows the clone size is stated as once, few or many, or as a class when expanded; others skip it.

>.|.|TRBJ2-5|TRBV2
CASSEESRLQETQYF
TGTGCCAGCAGTGAAGAGTCAAGGCTGCAAGAGACCCAGTACTTC
>.|TRBD1|TRBJ2-5|TRBV4-2
CASSQDRGRVGETQYF
TGTGCCAGCAGCCAGGACAGGGGGCGGGTCGGAGAGACCCAGTACTTC
>.|.|TRBJ2-1|TRBV6-1
CASIGPKGYEQFF
TGTGCCAGCATTGGACCGAAGGGGTATGAGCAGTTCTTC
>.|.|TRBJ1-3|TRBV18
CASSGDLSRGNTIYF
TGTGCCAGCTCAGGGGACCTTTCAAGAGGAAACACCATATATTTT
>.|TRBD2|TRBJ2-1|TRBV4-3
CASSQPSGGINEQFF
TGCGCCAGCAGCCAACCTAGCGGGGGCATTAATGAGCAGTTCTTC
>.|TRBD1|TRBJ1-1|TRBV6-6
CASSSPGQPNTEAFF
TGTGCCAGCAGTTCCCCGGGACAGCCTAACACTGAAGCTTTCTTT
>few|.|TRBJ2-7|TRBV7-9
CASSAGTPEQYF
TGTGCCAGCAGCGCCGGGACACCCGAGCAGTACTTC
>.|TRBD1|TRBJ1-4|TRBV13
CASSATGTGVEKLFF
TGTGCCAGCAGCGCAACCGGGACAGGGGTTGAAAAACTGTTTTTT
>.|TRBD2|TRBJ2-1|TRBV5-1
CASSNRLAGEVYNEQFF
TGCGCCAGCAGCAACCGCTTAGCGGGAGAAGTCTACAATGAGCAGTTCTTC
>.|.|TRBJ1-2|TRBV10-3
CAISGDTNYGYTF
TGTGCCATCAGTGGGGACACCAACTATGGCTACACCTTC
>.|.|TRBJ2-7|TRBV6-1
CASSEGSRGFPYEQYF
TGTGCCAGCAGTGAAGGCTCCAGGGGCTTCCCCTACGAGCAGTACTTC
>.|.|TRBJ2-1|TRBV30
CAWKRFDEQFF
TGTGCCTGGAAAAGATTCGATGAGCAGTTCTTC
>.|TRBD2|TRBJ2-3|TRBV11-3
CASTSAPSGDTDTQYF
TGTGCCAGCACCTCGGCCCCTAGCGGAGACACAGATACGCAGTATTTT
>.|TRBD1|TRBJ2-2|TRBV4-1
CASQDRGHNTGELFF
TGCGCCAGCCAGGACAGGGGGCATAACACCGGGGAGCTGTTTTTT
>once|.|TRBJ2-7|TRBV2
CASSGATGRTYEQYF
TGTGCCAGCAGTGGAGCGACAGGGAGGACCTACGAGCAGTACTTC
>.|.|TRBJ2-3|TRBV5-1
CASSLSNADTQYF
TGCGCCAGCAGCTTGTCAAACGCAGATACGCAGTATTTT
>.|.|TRBJ2-5|TRBV9
CASSVTQGETQYF
TGTGCCAGCAGCGTCACCCAAGGGGAGACCCAGTACTTC
>.|.|TRBJ2-7|TRBV29-1
CSAGDGSSYEQYF
TGCAGCGCGGGGGACGGGAGCTCCTACGAGCAGTACTTC
>.|.|TRBJ2-5|TRBV7-3
CASSYLGGEETQYF
TGTGCCAGCAGCTACCTTGGCGGGGAAGAGACCCAGTACTTC
>.|TRBD1|TRBJ1-2|TRBV6-5
CASSPRQGRGYTF
TGTGCCAGCAGCCCTCGACAGGGCCGGGGCTACACCTTC
>.|TRBD1|TRBJ2-7|TRBV10-2
CASRGQGLIDEQYF
TGCGCCAGCAGGGGACAGGGGTTGATCGACGAGCAGTACTTC
>.|.|TRBJ2-2|TRBV19
CASSTNRRPGELFF
TGTGCCAGTAGTACCAACCGAAGACCCGGGGAGCTGTTTTTT
>.|.|TRBJ1-1|TRBV6-6
CASRRGGGNTEAFF
TGTGCCAGCAGACGGGGCGGAGGTAACACTGAAGCTTTCTTT
>.|.|TRBJ1-5|TRBV7-2
CASSLNWNQPQHF
TGTGCCAGCAGCTTGAATTGGAATCAGCCCCAGCATTTT
>few|.|TRBJ1-2|TRBV20-1
CSASTEYGYTF
TGCAGTGCTAGTACAGAATATGGCTACACCTTC
>once|.|TRBJ1-1|TRBV30
CASDTEAFF
TGTGCCTCAGACACTGAAGCTTTCTTT
>.|.|TRBJ1-4|TRBV6-1
CASSETRWARNEKLFF
TGTGCCAGCAGTGAAACTCGTTGGGCCCGGAATGAAAAACTGTTTTTT
>.|.|TRBJ2-7|TRBV6-1
CANGGTDRYEQYF
TGTGCCAACGGGGGGACAGACCGATACGAGCAGTACTTC
>.|.|TRBJ1-1|TRBV5-1
CASSLGQPGTEAFF
TGCGCCAGCAGCTTGGGGCAGCCTGGGACTGAAGCTTTCTTT
>.|.|TRBJ1-1|TRBV18
CASSPRSSTAEAFF
TGTGCCAGCTCACCACGTTCAAGTACGGCTGAAGCTTTCTTT
>.|TRBD1|TRBJ1-1|TRBV27
CASSSRQGRNTEAFF
TGTGCCAGCAGTTCGAGACAGGGTCGGAACACTGAAGCTTTCTTT
>once|TRBD2|TRBJ2-3|TRBV12-5
CASASLAGGQADTQYF
TGTGCTAGTGCCTCCCTAGCGGGGGGGCAAGCAGATACGCAGTATTTT
>.|.|TRBJ1-1|TRBV6-1
CASRRGGDVNTEAFF
TGTGCCAGCAGGAGGGGGGGGGATGTGAACACTGAAGCTTTCTTT
>few|.|TRBJ2-7|TRBV10-1
CASSEAAKEGYEQYF
TGCGCCAGCAGTGAGGCGGCCAAAGAAGGCTACGAGCAGTACTTC
>.|TRBD1|TRBJ2-1|TRBV6-4
CASSEQGELAEQFF
TGTGCCAGCAGTGAACAGGGGGAGCTGGCTGAGCAGTTCTTC
>.|.|TRBJ1-5|TRBV18
CASSLLDGSNQPQHF
TGTGCCAGCTCACTCCTCGACGGAAGCAATCAGCCCCAGCATTTT
>.|.|TRBJ2-4|TRBV10-2
CASSRPRGIQYF
TGCGCCAGCAGCCGACCAAGGGGCATTCAGTACTTC
>.|.|TRBJ2-3|TRBV5-1
CASRDGGPVGTDTQYF
TGCGCCAGCAGAGATGGAGGGCCAGTTGGCACAGATACGCAGTATTTT
>.|TRBD1|TRBJ2-7|TRBV9
CASSATGTGAHEQYF
TGTGCCAGCAGCGCCACCGGGACAGGGGCCCACGAGCAGTACTTC
>.|TRBD1|TRBJ1-4|TRBV19
CASRARQGAEKLFF
TGTGCCAGTAGGGCCCGGCAGGGGGCTGAAAAACTGTTTTTT
>.|.|TRBJ1-6|TRBV5-1
CASSLAGGSPPLHF
TGCGCCAGCAGCTTGGCCGGCGGATCCCCGCCCCTCCACTTT